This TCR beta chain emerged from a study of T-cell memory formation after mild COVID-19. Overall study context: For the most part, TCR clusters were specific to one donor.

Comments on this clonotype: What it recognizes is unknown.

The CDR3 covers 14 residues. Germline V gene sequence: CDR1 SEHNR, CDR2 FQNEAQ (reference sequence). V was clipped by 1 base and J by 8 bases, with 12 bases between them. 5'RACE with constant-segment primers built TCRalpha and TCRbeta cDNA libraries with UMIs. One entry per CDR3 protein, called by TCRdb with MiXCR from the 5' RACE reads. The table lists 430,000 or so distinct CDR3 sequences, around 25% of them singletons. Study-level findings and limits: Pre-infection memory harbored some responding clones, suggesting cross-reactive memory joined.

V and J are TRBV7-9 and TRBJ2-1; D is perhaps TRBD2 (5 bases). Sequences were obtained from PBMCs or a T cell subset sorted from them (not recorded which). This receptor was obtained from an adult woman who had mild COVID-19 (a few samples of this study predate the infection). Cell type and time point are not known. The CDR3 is CASSLGFEGDEQFF. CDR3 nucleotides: TGTGCCAGCAGCTTAGGTTTCGAGGGTGATGAGCAGTTCTTC.